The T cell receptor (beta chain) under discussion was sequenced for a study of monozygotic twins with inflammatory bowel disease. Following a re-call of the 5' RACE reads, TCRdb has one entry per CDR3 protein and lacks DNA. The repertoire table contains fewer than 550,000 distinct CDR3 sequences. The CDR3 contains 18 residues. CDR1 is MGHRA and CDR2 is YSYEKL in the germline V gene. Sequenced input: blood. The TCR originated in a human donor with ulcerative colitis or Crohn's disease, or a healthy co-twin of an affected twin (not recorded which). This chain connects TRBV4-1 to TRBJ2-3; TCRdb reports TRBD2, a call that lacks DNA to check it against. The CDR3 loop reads CASSQGSGGASLGDTQYF.